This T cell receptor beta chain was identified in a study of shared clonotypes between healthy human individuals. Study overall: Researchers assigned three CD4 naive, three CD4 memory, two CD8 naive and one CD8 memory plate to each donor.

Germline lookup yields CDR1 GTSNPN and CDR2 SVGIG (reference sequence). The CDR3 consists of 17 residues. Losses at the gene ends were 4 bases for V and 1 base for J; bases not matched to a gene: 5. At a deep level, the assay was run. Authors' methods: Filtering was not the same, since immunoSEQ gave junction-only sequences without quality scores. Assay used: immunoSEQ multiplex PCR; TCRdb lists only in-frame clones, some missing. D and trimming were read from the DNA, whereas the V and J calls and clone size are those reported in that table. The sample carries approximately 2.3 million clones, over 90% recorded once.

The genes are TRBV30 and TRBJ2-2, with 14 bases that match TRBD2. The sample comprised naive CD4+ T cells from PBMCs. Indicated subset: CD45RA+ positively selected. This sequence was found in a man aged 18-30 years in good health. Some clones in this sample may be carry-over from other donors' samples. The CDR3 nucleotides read TGTGCCTGGATCGGGACTAGCGGGAGCCAGAACACCGGGGAGCTGTTTTTT. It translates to CAWIGTSGSQNTGELFF.